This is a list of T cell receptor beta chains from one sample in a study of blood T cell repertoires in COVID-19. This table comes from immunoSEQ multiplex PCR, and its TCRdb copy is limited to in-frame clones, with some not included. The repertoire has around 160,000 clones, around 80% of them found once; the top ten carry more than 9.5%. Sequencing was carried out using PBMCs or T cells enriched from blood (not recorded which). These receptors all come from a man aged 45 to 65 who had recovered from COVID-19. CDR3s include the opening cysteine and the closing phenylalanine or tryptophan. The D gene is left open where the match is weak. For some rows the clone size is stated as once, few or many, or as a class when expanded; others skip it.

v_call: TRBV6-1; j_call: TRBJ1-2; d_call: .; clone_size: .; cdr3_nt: TGTGCCAGCAGTGAATGGGGCACTGCGGGCTACACCTTC; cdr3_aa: CASSEWGTAGYTF
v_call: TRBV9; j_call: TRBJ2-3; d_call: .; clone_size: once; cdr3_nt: TGTGCCAGCACTTTTAGCGATGGCACAGATACGCAGTATTTT; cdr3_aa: CASTFSDGTDTQYF
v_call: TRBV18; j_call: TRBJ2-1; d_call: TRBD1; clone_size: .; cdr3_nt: TGTGCCAGCTCATTCGGGACAGCCAATGAGCAGTTCTTC; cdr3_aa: CASSFGTANEQFF
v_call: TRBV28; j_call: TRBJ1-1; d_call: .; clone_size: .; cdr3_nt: TGTGCCAGCGGAACGACAGGAAAGAACACTGAAGCTTTCTTT; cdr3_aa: CASGTTGKNTEAFF
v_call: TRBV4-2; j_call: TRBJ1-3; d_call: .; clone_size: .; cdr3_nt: TGTGCCAGCAGCCAAGCGGACATCACTGGAAACACCATATATTTT; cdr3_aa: CASSQADITGNTIYF
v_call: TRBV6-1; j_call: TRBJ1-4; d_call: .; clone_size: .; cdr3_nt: TGTGCCAGCAGTGAAATCGGGGTCGGTAATGAAAAACTGTTTTTT; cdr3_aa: CASSEIGVGNEKLFF
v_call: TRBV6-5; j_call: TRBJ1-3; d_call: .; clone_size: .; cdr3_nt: TGTGCCAGCAGTTACTTCCGGGGTGCTGGAAACACCATATATTTT; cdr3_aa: CASSYFRGAGNTIYF
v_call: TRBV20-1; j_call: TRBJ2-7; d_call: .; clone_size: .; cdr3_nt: TGCAGTGCTAGTAGAGACAGGACTTGGGTGTCCTACGAGCAGTACTTC; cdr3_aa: CSASRDRTWVSYEQYF
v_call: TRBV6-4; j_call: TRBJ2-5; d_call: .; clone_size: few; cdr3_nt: TGTGCCAGCAGTGACTCTCGGCAGGGGAGGGCGGAGACCCAGTACTTC; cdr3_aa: CASSDSRQGRAETQYF
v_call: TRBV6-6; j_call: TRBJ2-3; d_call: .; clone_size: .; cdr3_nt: TGTGCCAGCAGTTACGGAGGCACAGATACGCAGTATTTT; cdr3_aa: CASSYGGTDTQYF
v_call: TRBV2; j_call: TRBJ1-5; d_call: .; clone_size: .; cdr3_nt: TGTGCCAGCAGGGACACAGGGAGCAATCAGCCCCAGCATTTT; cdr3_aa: CASRDTGSNQPQHF
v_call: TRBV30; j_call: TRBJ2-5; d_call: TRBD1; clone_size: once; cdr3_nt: TGTGCCTGGGACAGGGGTCAAGAGACCCAGTACTTC; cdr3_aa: CAWDRGQETQYF
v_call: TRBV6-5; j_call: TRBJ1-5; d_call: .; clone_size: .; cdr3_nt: TGTGCTGTTCAAAGCTCGAACCAGCCCCAGCATTTT; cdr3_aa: CAVQSSNQPQHF
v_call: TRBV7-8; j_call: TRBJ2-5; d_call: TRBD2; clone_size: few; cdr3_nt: TGTGCCAGCAGCTTTTGGAAGTCTAGCGGGAGGATAGAGACCCAGTACTTC; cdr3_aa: CASSFWKSSGRIETQYF
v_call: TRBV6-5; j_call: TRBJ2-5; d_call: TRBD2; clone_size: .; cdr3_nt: TGTGCCAGCAGGCAACTAGCGGGAGGAGAGACCCAGTACTTC; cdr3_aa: CASRQLAGGETQYF
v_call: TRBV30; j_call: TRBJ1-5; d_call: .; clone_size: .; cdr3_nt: TGTGCCTGGGGTTGGCAGTATAGCAATCAGCCCCAGCATTTT; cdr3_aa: CAWGWQYSNQPQHF
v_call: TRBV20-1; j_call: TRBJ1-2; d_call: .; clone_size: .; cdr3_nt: TGCAGTGCTAGTACCGGGATAGCCTCCGGCTACACCTTC; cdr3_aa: CSASTGIASGYTF
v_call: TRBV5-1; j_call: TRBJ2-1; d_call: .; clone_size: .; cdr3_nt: TGCGCCAGCAGCTTCTTGGGGAGTGGCAATGAGCAGTTCTTC; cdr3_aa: CASSFLGSGNEQFF
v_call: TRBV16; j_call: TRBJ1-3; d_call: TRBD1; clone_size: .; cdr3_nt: TGTGCCAGCAGCCGGGACAGGGGAAACACCATATATTTT; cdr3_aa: CASSRDRGNTIYF
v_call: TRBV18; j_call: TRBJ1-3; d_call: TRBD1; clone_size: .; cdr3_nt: TGTGCCAGCTCACTTTCGGGACAGAGTGCCTCTGGAAACACCATATATTTT; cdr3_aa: CASSLSGQSASGNTIYF
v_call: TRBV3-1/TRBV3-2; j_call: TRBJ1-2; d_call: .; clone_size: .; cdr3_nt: TGTGCCAGCAGCCAAGATGTTGGGACTGGAGGCTACACCTTC; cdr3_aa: CASSQDVGTGGYTF
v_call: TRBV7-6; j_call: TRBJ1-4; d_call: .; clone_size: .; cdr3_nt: TGTGCCAGCAGCTTAGGTACAGGAGGGGAAAAACTGTTTTTT; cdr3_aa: CASSLGTGGEKLFF
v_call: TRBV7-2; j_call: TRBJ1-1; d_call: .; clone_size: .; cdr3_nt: TGTGCCAGCAGCTTACCCGGGAGGTCTGGTGAAGCTTTCTTT; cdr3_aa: CASSLPGRSGEAFF
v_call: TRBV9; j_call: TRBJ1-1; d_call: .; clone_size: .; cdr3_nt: TGTGCCAGCAGCCCCCGGGTTGGGAACACTGAAGCTTTCTTT; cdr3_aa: CASSPRVGNTEAFF
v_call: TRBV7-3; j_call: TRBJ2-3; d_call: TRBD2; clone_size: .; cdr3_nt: TGTGCCAGCAGCTTAGGGGTAGCGGGACCGGATACGCAGTATTTT; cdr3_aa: CASSLGVAGPDTQYF
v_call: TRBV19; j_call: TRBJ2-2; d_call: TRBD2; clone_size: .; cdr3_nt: TGTGCCAGTAGCAGTGGACTAGAGGGAACCGGGGAGCTGTTTTTT; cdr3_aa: CASSSGLEGTGELFF
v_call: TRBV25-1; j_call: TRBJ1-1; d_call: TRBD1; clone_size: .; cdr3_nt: TGTGCCAGCAGACAGGGGGGGGCAGACAAAGCTTTCTTT; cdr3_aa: CASRQGGADKAFF
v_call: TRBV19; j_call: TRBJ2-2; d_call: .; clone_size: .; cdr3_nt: TGTGCCAGTAGTCAGGGACTCCTAAGGGGCACCGGGGAGCTGTTTTTT; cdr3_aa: CASSQGLLRGTGELFF
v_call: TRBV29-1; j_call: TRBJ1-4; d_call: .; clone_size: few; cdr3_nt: TGCAGCGTTGGTCTGATGAACCAAGGGAGGGTGTTTTTT; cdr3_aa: CSVGLMNQGRVFF
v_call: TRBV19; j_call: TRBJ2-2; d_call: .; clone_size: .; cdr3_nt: TGTGCCAGTAGTTTTGGAGCCACCGGGGAGCTGTTTTTT; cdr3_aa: CASSFGATGELFF
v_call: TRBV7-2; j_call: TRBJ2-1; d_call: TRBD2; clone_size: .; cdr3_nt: TGTGCCAGCAGCTTAGTCGCTAGCGGGAGTCGGAATGAGCAGTTCTTC; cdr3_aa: CASSLVASGSRNEQFF
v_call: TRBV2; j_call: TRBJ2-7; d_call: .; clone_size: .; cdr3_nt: TGTGCCAGCATCGAAAGTGCCAGATCCTACGAGCAGTACTTC; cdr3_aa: CASIESARSYEQYF
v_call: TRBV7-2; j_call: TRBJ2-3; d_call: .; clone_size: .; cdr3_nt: TGTGCCAGCAGCTTCGGTACTAGCACAGATACGCAGTATTTT; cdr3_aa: CASSFGTSTDTQYF
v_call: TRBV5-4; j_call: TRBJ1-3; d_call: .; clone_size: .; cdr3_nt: TGTGCCAGCAGCCTGCAGGGCTCTGGAAACACCATATATTTT; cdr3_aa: CASSLQGSGNTIYF
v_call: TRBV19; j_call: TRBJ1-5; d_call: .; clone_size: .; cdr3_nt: TGTGCCAGTAGTTTATCTTGGGGGGGAAATAGCAATCAGCCCCAGCATTTT; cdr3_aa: CASSLSWGGNSNQPQHF
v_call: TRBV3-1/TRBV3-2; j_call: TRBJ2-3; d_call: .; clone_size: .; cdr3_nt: TGTGCCAGCAGCCAAGATTCGGGGGCAGATACGCAGTATTTT; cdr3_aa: CASSQDSGADTQYF
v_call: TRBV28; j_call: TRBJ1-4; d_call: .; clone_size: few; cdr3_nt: TGTGCCAGCAGTCCCCTGTACACCCTACGAGGTGAAAAACTGTTTTTT; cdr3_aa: CASSPLYTLRGEKLFF
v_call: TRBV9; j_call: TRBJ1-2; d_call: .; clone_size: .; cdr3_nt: TGTGCCAGCACGGACAGCTCTAACTATGGCTACACCTTC; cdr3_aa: CASTDSSNYGYTF
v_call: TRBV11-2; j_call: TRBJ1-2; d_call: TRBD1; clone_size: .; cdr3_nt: TGTGCCAGCAGCTTGCGTACCCCCGGGACAGGGGGTGTTGGCTACACCTTC; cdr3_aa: CASSLRTPGTGGVGYTF
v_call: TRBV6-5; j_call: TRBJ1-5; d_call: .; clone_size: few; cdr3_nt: TGTGCCAGCGGGGAGTCTCTTTGGAATCAGCCCCAGCATTTT; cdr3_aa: CASGESLWNQPQHF
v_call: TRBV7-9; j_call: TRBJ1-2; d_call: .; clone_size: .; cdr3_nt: TGTGCCAGCAGCTTACGGACAGACCACGGATATGGCTACACCTTC; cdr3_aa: CASSLRTDHGYGYTF
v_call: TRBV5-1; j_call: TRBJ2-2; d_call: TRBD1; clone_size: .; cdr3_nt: TGCGCCAGCAGCCCGACAGGGCCCGGGGAGCTGTTTTTT; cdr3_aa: CASSPTGPGELFF